A single sample gave rise to the 13 T cell receptor beta chains below, sequenced in a study of PD-1 blockade in classical Hodgkin lymphoma. The time point: cycle 4 day 1 (C4D1), after around six weeks of nivolumab. Brentuximab vedotin exposure varied, and every patient relapsed after autologous stem cell transplantation. Using immunoSEQ multiplex PCR, the repertoire was profiled, and TCRdb retains in-frame clones only, with some absent. The sample holds some 95,000 clones, 90% seen once. The source was peripheral blood mononuclear cells (PBMCs), collected before the fourth cycle of nivolumab. The receptors shown here come from a human donor with classical Hodgkin lymphoma.

The chain uses TRBV5-5 and TRBJ1-2; D might be TRBD1 (5 bases). The CDR3 sequence is 13 residues long. The V end lost 4 bases, the J end lost 4 bases, and 11 bases lay between the germline ends. Germline V lookup: CDR1 SGHKS, CDR2 YYEKEE (reference sequence). The CDR3 nucleotides read TGTGCCAGCAGCACCACAGGAACCTATGGCTACACCTTC. The encoded protein is CASSTTGTYGYTF.

The chain combines TRBV6-1 with TRBJ2-7; tentatively, D is TRBD1 (6 bases). Germline V gives CDR1 MNHNS, CDR2 SASEGT. Deletions cut 4 bases from V and 2 bases from J, with 9 bases between. The CDR3 is made up of 13 amino acids. The CDR3 region has the DNA TGTGCCAGCAGTGCCTGGGGGCCCTACGAGCAGTACTTC. This translates into CASSAWGPYEQYF.

V is TRBV6-6 and J is TRBJ2-7, with 12 positions matching TRBD2. J gave up 5 bases and V 5 bases, and 10 bases lay outside the gene matches. CDR1 and CDR2 (germline): MNHNY, SVGAGI (reference sequence). The CDR3 totals 16 residues. The CDR3 protein is CASSVTSGGTWDEQYF. CDR3 DNA: TGTGCCAGCAGTGTGACTAGCGGGGGAACCTGGGACGAGCAGTACTTC.

This clone was found once. The DNA of the CDR3 is TGTGCCAGCAGTGAAATGGCCATTGGGACAGGGGATCAGCCCCAGCATTTT. Translation gives CASSEMAIGTGDQPQHF. The rearrangement joins TRBV6-1 to TRBJ1-5; 10 bases map to TRBD1. This CDR3 comprises 17 residues. Looked up from germline, CDR1 is MNHNS and CDR2 is SASEGT. After removal of 2 bases from V and 5 bases from J, the junction contained 9 bases not matched to a gene.

V and J are TRBV27 and TRBJ1-2; 12 bases agree with TRBD1. CDR1 and CDR2 from the germline V gene are MNHEY and SMNVEV (reference sequence). V lost 6 bases and J lost 5; bases outside the gene matches: 4. The length of the CDR3 is 14 residues. The DNA of the CDR3 is TGTGCCAGCAGGGGACAGGGGGCTTGGTATGGCTACACCTTC. As protein: CASRGQGAWYGYTF.

This rearrangement joins TRBV19 to TRBJ1-2; weak D call: TRBD1 (6 bases). V was trimmed by 4 bases and J by 4 bases, leaving 10 bases between them. The CDR3 contains 13 residues. Germline V CDR1 and CDR2: LNHDA, SQIVND (reference sequence). Written as DNA, the CDR3 is TGTGCCAGTAGTACTGGACAGACCTATGGCTACACCTTC. Translation: CASSTGQTYGYTF.

The V call is TRBV28, the J call TRBJ2-7; 9 bases map to TRBD1. V lost 0 bases, J lost 3 bases, and 3 bases stayed unmatched. This CDR3 has 15 residues. From germline, CDR1 is MDHEN and CDR2 SYDVKM. CDR3 DNA sequence: TGTGCCAGCAGTTTATGGGGACAGGGTGTCTACGAGCAGTACTTC. Translated: CASSLWGQGVYEQYF.

The chain recombines TRBV6-5 with TRBJ1-2; no definite D call. In germline, CDR1 is MNHEY, CDR2 SVGAGI. Deletions cut 4 bases from V and 0 bases from J, with 9 bases between. CDR3 length equals 14 residues. The CDR3 region has the DNA TGTGCCAGCAGTTTGAGTTCTCCTAACTATGGCTACACCTTC. Translated, it gives CASSLSSPNYGYTF.

V and J are TRBV9 and TRBJ1-4, with TRBD1 identical over 7 bases. CDR3 length equals 14 residues. Germline CDR1 and CDR2: SGDLS and YYNGEE. The V segment lost 3 bases and the J segment 7 bases; nucleotides outside the gene matches: 6. The CDR3 coding sequence is TGTGCCAGCAGCGCACAGGGGAGGGCTGAAAAACTGTTTTTT. This translates into CASSAQGRAEKLFF.

This chain connects TRBV6-5 to TRBJ1-2, with D possibly being TRBD1 (5 bases). The germline V gene has CDR1 MNHEY and CDR2 SVGAGI. The CDR3 sequence is 15 residues long. V lost 2 bases and J 3 bases, leaving 13 bases between the germline ends. CDR3 nucleotides: TGTGCCAGCAGTTACCTCCGGGCAGGGTACTATGGCTACACCTTC. Translating it yields CASSYLRAGYYGYTF.

V and J are TRBV11-2 and TRBJ1-2; no firm D call. CDR1 and CDR2 (germline): SGHAT, FQNNGV. This CDR3 comprises 11 residues. Trimming took 11 bases from V and 4 from J, leaving 11 bases between them. The CDR3 DNA sequence: TGTGCCCGCCCCGGGCCCTATGGCTACACCTTC. Amino acids: CARPGPYGYTF.

The chain uses TRBV6-1 and TRBJ1-4, with D possibly being TRBD1 (6 bases). Germline CDR1 is MNHNS and CDR2 is SASEGT. CDR3 length: 11 residues. The V end lost 6 bases, the J end lost 7 bases, and 6 bases lay between the germline ends. The CDR3 reads CASRQGEKLFF. DNA of the CDR3: TGTGCCAGCAGACAGGGTGAAAAACTGTTTTTT.

The chain has TRBV19 and TRBJ1-1, with D uncertain. The CDR3 sequence is 12 residues long. Germline V CDR1 and CDR2: LNHDA, SQIVND (reference sequence). V lost 4 bases and J lost 14, with 17 bases in between. CDR3 nucleotide sequence: TGTGCCAGTAGTACCCGATACGAGGGATCATTCTTT. Encoded protein: CASSTRYEGSFF.